Below are 2 T cell receptor beta chains sequenced from a single sample in a study of human T cells and chemical hapten exposure. TCRdb called the RACE reads again in MiXCR, with one record for every CDR3 protein. The data show some 38,000 distinct CDR3 sequences, with less than 9% seen just once and roughly 1.3% held by the top ten. This sample's time point: pre-sensitization, week 0. Sample treatment: therapeutic diphenylcyclopropenone sensitization with weekly scalp DPC. The input for sequencing was whole blood, taken in connection with sensitization to the hapten diphenylcyclopropenone (DPC). These receptors all stem from a woman in her fifties or sixties with alopecia areata. Some clones in this sample may be carry-over from other donors' samples.

This clonotype appeared many times. The chain combines TRBV5-1 with TRBJ2-3; D is perhaps TRBD2 (5 bases). This CDR3 has 16 amino acids. The V and J ends lost 4 bases and 2 bases respectively, with 17 bases between them. Germline loops: CDR1 SGHRS, CDR2 YFSETQ. The DNA of the CDR3 is TGCGCCAGCAGCCCGGGTGGTGCTAGCCCCACAGATACGCAGTATTTT. Amino acids: CASSPGGASPTDTQYF.

In this sample, this clonotype turned up a few times. The genes are TRBV5-1 and TRBJ2-1, with TRBD2 matching 7 bases. In germline, CDR1 is SGHRS, CDR2 YFSETQ. V lost 2 bases to trimming and J lost 5 bases; unmatched junction nucleotides: 4. The CDR3 consists of 14 residues. The CDR3 nucleotides read TGCGCCAGCAGCTTACTAGCGACCAACAATGAGCAGTTCTTC. Its translation: CASSLLATNNEQFF. Drawing the rest from reference TRBV5-1 and TRBJ2-1, the complete variable domain is KAGVTQTPRYLIKTRGQQVTLSCSPISGHRSVSWYQQTPGQGLQFLFEYFSETQRNKGNFPGRFSGRQFSNSRSEMNVSTLELGDSALYLCASSLLATNNEQFFGPGTRLTVL.